This T cell receptor beta chain was observed in a study of T cell responses to AZD1222 COVID-19 vaccine. Findings and caveats of the study: Researchers took repertoire samples only after the peak T cell response had come. Donors skewed white British and female; clonal diversity was possibly underestimated. Baseline testing showed seropositivity in only six AZD1222 recipients.

Some clones are missing from TCRdb's copy, which holds only in-frame ones; the method was immunoSEQ multiplex PCR. The data contain over 130,000 clones, just over 90% of them singletons. The V end lost 1 base, the J end lost 4 bases, and 12 bases lay between the germline ends. This CDR3 is 15 amino acids long. Germline CDR1 SGHNT, CDR2 YYREEE (reference sequence). Worth noting for this clone: Its matching antigen is unknown.

V is TRBV5-4 and J is TRBJ2-1, with a tentative D call TRBD2 (5 bases). The sample here was peripheral blood, taken on day 0 of AZD1222 vaccination. This receptor was obtained from an adult in good health. The CDR3 DNA reads TGTGCCAGCAGCTTGAACCCCGGGGTTTACAATGAGCAGTTCTTC. Translated: CASSLNPGVYNEQFF.